A selection of T cell receptor beta chains follows, all from one sample in a study of T cells in Graves' hyperthyroidism and ophthalmopathy. One entry per CDR3 protein, called by TCRdb with MiXCR from the multiplex PCR reads. The sample has about 400,000 distinct CDR3 sequences; under 15% are singletons. Sequencing was carried out using blood. The source is a young man with Graves' ophthalmopathy. The CDR3 runs from the conserved cysteine through the conserved F or W. The D gene is left open where the match is weak. Only some rows state a clone size, as once, few, many or a class for expanded clones.

v_call	j_call	clone_size	d_call	cdr3_nt	cdr3_aa
TRBV27	TRBJ1-1	many	TRBD1	TGTGCCAGCAGTTGGGGACAGATGGGGACTGAAGCTTTCTTT	CASSWGQMGTEAFF
TRBV6-5	TRBJ2-7	many	TRBD1	TGTGCCAGCAGTTACTCAAGACAGGGGGCCTCCTACGAGCAGTACTTC	CASSYSRQGASYEQYF
TRBV15	TRBJ1-2	NA	TRBD1	TGTGCCACCAGCAGCTCCGGGACAGGGGGAGGCTACACCTTC	CATSSSGTGGGYTF
TRBV12-3/TRBV12-4	TRBJ1-5	many	TRBD1	TGTGCCAGCAGTGGAGTCCAGGGGGCAGGGCAGCCCCAGCATTTT	CASSGVQGAGQPQHF
TRBV2	TRBJ2-2	many	TRBD2	TGTGCCAGCACAAGAAGGGCTAGCGGAACGAACACCGGGGAGCTGTTTTTT	CASTRRASGTNTGELFF
TRBV3-1	TRBJ2-2	many	NA	TGTGCCAGCAGCCAAACGCCAGAGGGCACCGGGGAGCTGTTTTTT	CASSQTPEGTGELFF
TRBV5-1	TRBJ2-5	NA	NA	TGCGCCAGCAAGTTTGCTTTCCAAGAGACCCAGTACTTC	CASKFAFQETQYF
TRBV30	TRBJ1-2	NA	NA	TGTGCCTGGAGTCCCCAGAGCACTAACTATGGCTACACCTTC	CAWSPQSTNYGYTF
TRBV12-3/TRBV12-4	TRBJ1-3	many	NA	TGTGCCAGCAGCCAAGACAGGCAAAGGAACACCATATATTTT	CASSQDRQRNTIYF
TRBV12-3/TRBV12-4	TRBJ2-5	NA	TRBD1	TGTGCCAGCAGTTTGTACCCCGGGACAGGGGGAGCGATCGAGACCCAGTACTTC	CASSLYPGTGGAIETQYF
TRBV11-2	TRBJ1-5	NA	NA	TGTGCCAGCAGCTTAGGACTGAGGCAGCCCCAGCATTTT	CASSLGLRQPQHF
TRBV6-1	TRBJ2-2	few	TRBD2	TGTGCCAGCAGTCAATTAGCGGGGGGTGACTCCGGGGAGCTGTTTTTT	CASSQLAGGDSGELFF
TRBV5-4	TRBJ2-3	many	TRBD2	TGTGCCAGCAGGAGAACCAGCGGGAGATATTTCCTGGGTCCCACAGATACGCAGTATTTT	CASRRTSGRYFLGPTDTQYF
TRBV20-1	TRBJ2-1	many	TRBD2	TGCAGTGCATTTACCGGGACTAGCGGGTACAATGAGCAGTTCTTC	CSAFTGTSGYNEQFF